These 14 T cell receptor beta chains came from one sample sequenced in a study of T-cell reconstitution after alpha-beta-depleted transplantation in children. The TCRbeta library incorporated unique molecular identifiers. In TCRdb, the PCR reads were re-called with MiXCR into one record per CDR3 protein. The sample yields some 530,000 distinct CDR3 sequences, about 12% seen once. The specimen comprised PBMCs from the stem cell graft donor, sampled from the stem cell graft. The source of these receptors is a human donor who donated a stem cell graft to a child with combined immunodeficiency.

The chain combines TRBV3-1 with TRBJ2-3; D might be TRBD1 or TRBD2, each matching 6 bases. Trimming removed 0 bases at V and 2 bases at J, with 9 bases between. The CDR3 totals 15 residues. Germline V lookup: CDR1 LGHDT, CDR2 YNNKEL (reference sequence). The CDR3 reads CASSQDSGATDTQYF. CDR3 nucleotide sequence: TGTGCCAGCAGCCAAGATTCGGGGGCCACAGATACGCAGTATTTT.

This sequence joins TRBV6-2 or TRBV6-3 and TRBJ1-5; D is undetermined. Germline V gene data show CDR1 as MNHEY and CDR2 as SVGEGT. The CDR3 extends over 14 amino acids. Trimming cost V 4 bases and J 3 bases, with 10 bases left between them. CDR3 protein: CASSSGSYNQPQHF. The CDR3 DNA reads as TGTGCCAGCAGTTCGGGGAGCTACAATCAGCCCCAGCATTTT.

This clonotype has only a few counts. The DNA of the CDR3 is TGTGCCAGCAGCGCCGACAGTTTTTTTGAGACCCAGTACTTC. Amino acids: CASSADSFFETQYF. The chain links TRBV9 to TRBJ2-5, with D possibly TRBD1 on 5 matching bases. The CDR3 has 14 residues. CDR1 SGDLS and CDR2 YYNGEE come from the germline V gene. V lost 3 bases and J 5 bases, leaving 14 bases between the germline ends.

This chain links TRBV2 with TRBJ2-5; D possibly uses TRBD1 or TRBD2 (5 bases each). Between the trimmed V and J ends, which lost 0 bases and 0 bases, there was a span of 11 bases. CDR1 and CDR2 (germline): SNHLY, FYNNEI. This CDR3 has 16 residues. CDR3 in DNA: TGTGCCAGCAGTGAAGCGCTTGGGGGATACCAAGAGACCCAGTACTTC. Protein: CASSEALGGYQETQYF. The complete variable domain, with remaining parts taken from reference TRBV2 and TRBJ2-5, reads EPEVTQTPSHQVTQMGQEVILRCVPISNHLYFYWYRQILGQKVEFLVSFYNNEISEKSEIFDDQFSVERPDGSNFTLKIRSTKLEDSAMYFCASSEALGGYQETQYFGPGTRLLVL.

This clonotype has more than one count but fewer than ten. DNA for the CDR3: TGCGCCAGCAGCCGTCTGGGGGAAGGCTACGAGCAGTACTTC. Translating it yields CASSRLGEGYEQYF. This chain uses TRBV5-1 with TRBJ2-7, with D perhaps matching TRBD1 or TRBD2 (5 bases each). Looked up from germline, CDR1 is SGHRS and CDR2 is YFSETQ. V was trimmed by 4 bases and J by 3 bases, leaving 14 bases between them. The CDR3 consists of 14 residues.

The table lists this clonotype with many counts. The chain carries TRBV12-3 or TRBV12-4 and TRBJ1-1; TRBD1 agrees at 8 bases. V lost 6 bases, J lost 0 bases, and 6 bases stayed unmatched. The CDR3 is 15 amino acids. The CDR3 sequence: CASRGQGFVNTEAFF. In nucleotides, the CDR3 is TGTGCCAGCAGAGGACAGGGCTTCGTGAACACTGAAGCTTTCTTT.

The V gene is TRBV7-9, the J gene TRBJ2-3; TRBD1 is a possible D gene (5 bases). The CDR3 totals 13 residues. Between the trimmed V and J ends, which lost 5 bases and 7 bases, there was a span of 13 bases. Per the germline V gene, CDR1 is SEHNR and CDR2 is FQNEAQ (reference sequence). Written as DNA, the CDR3 is TGTGCCAGCAGCGCACAGGACACCAATACGCAGTATTTT. This gives the protein CASSAQDTNTQYF. The whole variable domain, remainder taken from reference TRBV7-9 and TRBJ2-3, is DTGVSQNPRHKITKRGQNVTFRCDPISEHNRLYWYRQTLGQGPEFLTYFQNEAQLEKSRLLSDRFSAERPKGSFSTLEIQRTEQGDSAMYLCASSAQDTNTQYFGPGTRLTVL.

The DNA for the CDR3 is TGCAGCGTGACTATAGCCGGCACAGATACGCAGTATTTT. Translation gives CSVTIAGTDTQYF. The chain has TRBV29-1 and TRBJ2-3; weak D call: TRBD2 (5 bases). There are 13 residues in the CDR3. V dropped 6 bases and J dropped 1 base, with 11 bases sitting between them. Germline values: CDR1 SQVTM, CDR2 ANQGSEA.

The chain has TRBV13 and TRBJ2-7; D possibly corresponds to TRBD2 (5 bases). Germline-derived CDR1 and CDR2 are PRHDT and FYEKMQ (reference sequence). Trimming cost V 7 bases and J 4 bases, with 14 bases left between them. The length of the CDR3 is 13 residues. CDR3 coding DNA: TGTGCCAGCACCCCGATGGGGAGTTACGAGCAGTACTTC. Translation: CASTPMGSYEQYF.

This clonotype was recorded many times. V gene TRBV10-3 combines with J gene TRBJ1-4; D gene ambiguous. CDR1 and CDR2 from the germline V gene are ENHRY and SYGVKD. This CDR3 has 17 amino acids. CDR3 region: CDTSESFGVATNEKLFF. The CDR3 nucleotides are TGTGACACCAGTGAGTCCTTTGGGGTTGCAACTAATGAAAAACTGTTTTTT.

In this sample, this clonotype turned up many times. V is TRBV20-1 and J is TRBJ2-7; D is undetermined. V lost 4 bases, J lost 6 bases, and 13 bases lay in between. The CDR3 extends over 12 amino acids. CDR1 is DFQATT and CDR2 is SNEGSKA in the germline V gene (reference sequence). Here the CDR3 reads CSATKTGVEQYF. CDR3 bases: TGCAGTGCTACCAAAACCGGCGTCGAGCAGTACTTC.

This clonotype occurred a few times. The chain uses TRBV7-2 and TRBJ2-3, with 8 bases matching TRBD1. The ends lost 6 bases at V and 5 bases at J; junction bases unmatched: 10. The CDR3 covers 15 residues. Germline CDR1 SGHTA, CDR2 FQGNSA. The CDR3 DNA is TGTGCCAGCAGGGCCCGGCAGGGGGCGCAAGATACGCAGTATTTT. As protein: CASRARQGAQDTQYF.

The chain recombines TRBV5-1 with TRBJ2-7, with 11 nucleotides matching TRBD1. CDR3 size: 14 residues. The V segment lost 3 bases and the J segment 5 bases; nucleotides outside the gene matches: 4. Per germline, CDR1 SGHRS and CDR2 YFSETQ. The CDR3 is CASSSGTGGNEQYF. Here the CDR3 DNA reads TGCGCCAGCAGCTCCGGGACAGGGGGTAACGAGCAGTACTTC.

This clonotype was counted between two and nine times. The chain combines TRBV12-3 or TRBV12-4 with TRBJ2-1; 10 bases align to TRBD2. Unmatched junction bases numbered 11, after V lost 10 bases and J lost 8 bases. CDR3 length: 14 amino acids. CDR3 residues: CATSPGLALDEQFF. As DNA, the CDR3 is TGTGCCACCTCCCCGGGACTAGCGCTGGATGAGCAGTTCTTC.